Below, 9 T cell receptor beta chains from the same sample are listed, as sequenced in a study of blood T cells in healthy people across ages. Using a J-beta primer mix together with a sample-barcoded 5' primer, a second PCR was run for about 6 to 12 cycles. TCRdb itself ran the 5' RACE reads through MiXCR, one entry per CDR3 protein. The sample has under 950,000 distinct CDR3 sequences, about 20% seen once. Sample: blood. The receptors were sampled from a man aged 65 to 85 in good health.

This clonotype was detected only a few times. This chain uses TRBV7-2 with TRBJ1-3; possible D gene TRBD1, 5 bases. V lost 5 bases, J lost 5 bases, and 10 bases lay in between. Germline V gene data show CDR1 as SGHTA and CDR2 as FQGNSA. The CDR3 is made up of 13 amino acids. The CDR3 is CASSAGRRNTIYF. DNA of the CDR3: TGTGCCAGCAGCGCGGGACGGCGAAACACCATATATTTT. The complete variable domain, with remaining parts taken from reference TRBV7-2 and TRBJ1-3, reads GAGVSQSPSNKVTEKGKDVELRCDPISGHTALYWYRQSLGQGLEFLIYFQGNSAPDKSGLPSDRFSAERTGGSVSTLTIQRTQQEDSAVYLCASSAGRRNTIYFGEGSWLTVV.

This clonotype has more than one count but fewer than ten. This chain links TRBV10-3 with TRBJ2-3; 7 nucleotides match TRBD2. The CDR3 runs 15 residues. The V gene end was trimmed by 3 bases and the J gene end by 4 bases; junction bases not matched to a gene: 7. CDR1 and CDR2 from the germline V gene are ENHRY and SYGVKD. CDR3 in amino acids: CAISDGREWSDTQYF. CDR3 in DNA: TGTGCCATCAGTGACGGGCGGGAGTGGTCAGATACGCAGTATTTT.

The chain couples TRBV29-1 to TRBJ1-6, with 10 bases aligning to TRBD1. The germline V gene has CDR1 SQVTM and CDR2 ANQGSEA. Losses at the gene ends were 6 bases for V and 7 bases for J; bases not matched to a gene: 3. This CDR3 comprises 13 residues. Written as DNA, the CDR3 is TGCAGCGTGAGGACAGGGGGAAATTCACCCCTCCACTTT. This encodes CSVRTGGNSPLHF.

In this sample, this clonotype turned up a few times. V gene TRBV6-6 combines with J gene TRBJ2-1, with D perhaps matching TRBD1 (6 bases). The CDR3 runs 14 residues. V was cut by 6 bases and J by 7 bases, with 16 bases left in between. CDR1 MNHNY and CDR2 SVGAGI come from the germline V gene (reference sequence). CDR3 sequence (DNA): TGTGCCAGCAGGCAAAACGGTGACAGGAATGAGCAGTTCTTC. It codes for CASRQNGDRNEQFF.

The V gene is TRBV7-9, the J gene TRBJ1-3; perhaps TRBD1 as D (6 bases). CDR3 length: 16 residues. CDR1 SEHNR and CDR2 FQNEAQ come from the germline V gene (reference sequence). V was shortened by 5 bases and J by 2 bases, with 16 bases between the two germline ends. CDR3 residues: CASSPKWDKAGNTIYF. CDR3 coding DNA: TGTGCCAGCAGCCCGAAATGGGACAAAGCTGGAAACACCATATATTTT.

The V call is TRBV29-1, the J call TRBJ2-3; D not resolved. This CDR3 comprises 11 residues. CDR1 and CDR2 from the germline V gene are SQVTM and ANQGSEA. V lost 1 base and J 11 bases, leaving 10 bases between the germline ends. The CDR3 reads CSVEVAMGQYF. CDR3 nucleotide sequence: TGCAGCGTTGAAGTAGCCATGGGGCAGTATTTT.

Concerning this clonotype: A junction boundary mismatches the germline segment, possibly from a read error. CDR3 in amino acids: CAISEQGDGEFF. CDR3 in DNA: TGTGCCATCAGTGAGCAAGGGGATGGGGAGTTCTTC. The chain has TRBV10-3 and TRBJ2-5; D may correspond to TRBD1 or TRBD2 (5 bases each). The CDR3 extends over 12 amino acids. Per germline, CDR1 ENHRY and CDR2 SYGVKD.

This clonotype was counted only a few times. V gene TRBV20-1 combines with J gene TRBJ2-3, with TRBD2 matching over 15 bases. The CDR3 runs to 18 residues. CDR1 DFQATT and CDR2 SNEGSKA come from the germline V gene (reference sequence). The junction had 9 bases not matched to a gene; V was cut back by 1 base and J by 4 bases. CDR3 nucleotides: TGCAGTGCTAGAGGGACTAGCGGGGGGGCCTCGGGACCAGATACGCAGTATTTT. As protein: CSARGTSGGASGPDTQYF.

This chain uses TRBV7-2 with TRBJ2-1; the D gene is possibly TRBD2 (7 bases). From germline, CDR1 is SGHTA and CDR2 FQGNSA. The CDR3 is 15 amino acids. Trimming took off 5 bases at V and 3 bases at J, with 14 bases between the two ends. CDR3 sequence (DNA): TGTGCCAGCAGCGTAGAGGGGGACTACTACAATGAGCAGTTCTTC. Translating gives CASSVEGDYYNEQFF.